Below, 13 T cell receptor beta chains from the same sample are listed, as sequenced in a study of shared clonotypes between healthy human individuals. The naive CD8 fraction comprised CD45RO-negative cells positively selected for CCR7 and excluded terminally differentiated effector memory CD45RA+ cells. The table came from immunoSEQ multiplex PCR; TCRdb's copy has only in-frame clones and leaves some out. The sample contains roughly 2.1 million clones, under 95% of which appear only once. Material: naive CD8+ T cells from PBMCs. The receptors were gathered from a man between 18 and 35 years old in good health. Some clones in this sample may be carry-over from other donors' samples.

The chain employs TRBV28 and TRBJ2-7; perhaps D is TRBD1 or TRBD2 (5 bases each). Per the germline V gene, CDR1 is MDHEN and CDR2 is SYDVKM. The CDR3 runs 13 residues. Trimming cost V 6 bases and J 2 bases, with 11 bases left between them. The CDR3: CASRTGRTYEQYF. The CDR3 DNA is TGTGCCAGCAGAACGGGACGGACCTACGAGCAGTACTTC.

The gene calls are TRBV10-3 and TRBJ1-2; a weak D match, TRBD1 (5 bases). CDR1 and CDR2 from the germline V gene are ENHRY and SYGVKD. The CDR3 has 14 amino acids. The V end was cut by 0 bases, the J end by 7 bases, with 12 bases between. The CDR3 spells CAISESSRAAGYTF. The CDR3 DNA reads as TGTGCCATCAGTGAGTCTAGCAGGGCCGCTGGCTACACCTTC.

This chain connects TRBV27 to TRBJ2-3; TRBD2 matches 11 bases. Germline lookup yields CDR1 MNHEY and CDR2 SMNVEV (reference sequence). Trimming cost V 1 base and J 3 bases; bases outside gene matches: 3. The CDR3 has 16 residues. CDR3 sequence reads: CASSLLSSGRTDTQYF. The CDR3 DNA follows: TGTGCCAGCAGTTTATTATCTAGCGGGAGGACAGATACGCAGTATTTT.

The chain joins TRBV4-3 to TRBJ2-1; no clear D gene. V lost 0 bases to trimming and J lost 5 bases, with 23 bases between them. CDR3 length: 19 amino acids. CDR1 is LGHNA, CDR2 YSLEER, per germline. The CDR3 here is CASSQDNGLVFTGHNEQFF. The CDR3 DNA sequence: TGCGCCAGCAGCCAAGATAACGGGCTAGTGTTTACCGGCCACAATGAGCAGTTCTTC.

The V and J genes are TRBV7-2 and TRBJ2-7, with 7 bases that match TRBD2. The CDR3 extends over 12 amino acids. Germline V gene sequence: CDR1 SGHTA, CDR2 FQGNSA. With 3 bases clipped from V and 9 bases from J, the junction kept 5 bases outside the gene matches. CDR3 DNA: TGTGCCAGCAGCTTTAAGGCTAGCGGGCAGTACTTC. The encoded protein is CASSFKASGQYF.

Comment on this clone: In the same sample, other DNA sequences code for this CDR3. The chain recombines TRBV25-1 with TRBJ1-5, with D unclear. This CDR3 has 13 amino acids. Trimming took off 2 bases at V and 3 bases at J, with 5 bases between the two ends. The germline CDR1 and CDR2 sequences are MGHDK and SYGVNS. The CDR3: CASSEGNNQPQHF. CDR3 in DNA: TGTGCCAGCAGTGAAGGCAACAATCAGCCCCAGCATTTT.

This clone appeared a few times. The V call is TRBV5-1, the J call TRBJ1-1, with TRBD1 as a possible D gene (5 bases). Germline V CDR1 and CDR2: SGHRS, YFSETQ. There are 15 residues in the CDR3. The V end lost 7 bases, the J end lost 1 base, and 17 bases lay between the germline ends. CDR3 DNA: TGCGCCAGCCGGATCTGGGGGGATGCGAACACTGAAGCTTTCTTT. This encodes CASRIWGDANTEAFF.

CDR3: CASSQDLGMTGDYGYTF. In DNA, the CDR3 is TGCGCCAGCAGCCAAGATCTGGGGATGACAGGGGACTATGGCTACACCTTC. V is TRBV4-3 and J is TRBJ1-2; 8 positions agree with TRBD1. V lost 0 bases, J lost 3 bases, and 9 bases stayed unmatched. Germline CDR1 LGHNA, CDR2 YSLEER. The CDR3 has 17 residues.

V is TRBV28 and J is TRBJ2-3; weak D call: TRBD2 (5 bases). Between the trimmed V and J ends, which lost 7 bases and 0 bases, there was a span of 23 bases. The CDR3 is made up of 18 amino acids. Germline loops: CDR1 MDHEN, CDR2 SYDVKM. The CDR3 DNA reads TGTGCCAGCACCTCAACTTGGAGGAGCGACACTAGCACAGATACGCAGTATTTT. This encodes CASTSTWRSDTSTDTQYF. Variable domain in full (rest from reference TRBV28 and TRBJ2-3): DVKVTQSSRYLVKRTGEKVFLECVQDMDHENMFWYRQDPGLGLRLIYFSYDVKMKEKGDIPEGYSVSREKKERFSLILESASTNQTSMYLCASTSTWRSDTSTDTQYFGPGTRLTVL.

This chain connects TRBV5-4 to TRBJ2-3; tentatively, D is TRBD1 (6 bases). Looked up from germline, CDR1 is SGHNT and CDR2 is YYREEE (reference sequence). The ends were cut back, 3 bases at V and 0 bases at J, with 14 bases in the middle. CDR3 length equals 16 residues. CDR3 sequence (DNA): TGTGCCAGCAGCTGGGGGCCGAAAGAGAGCACAGATACGCAGTATTTT. Translation: CASSWGPKESTDTQYF.

In nucleotides, the CDR3 is TGCGCCAGCAGCCAACTCCTAGCGGACACAGATACGCAGTATTTT. This gives the protein CASSQLLADTDTQYF. The chain employs TRBV4-3 and TRBJ2-3, with 7 positions matching TRBD2. CDR1 and CDR2 from the germline V gene are LGHNA and YSLEER. Trimming at V came to 2 bases and at J to 2 bases, leaving 4 bases not matched to a gene. This CDR3 region has 15 residues.

The gene calls are TRBV27 and TRBJ2-7, with 9 bases lining up with TRBD1. CDR3 length: 14 amino acids. The germline V gene has CDR1 MNHEY and CDR2 SMNVEV (reference sequence). After removal of 6 bases from V and 3 bases from J, the junction contained 6 bases not matched to a gene. The CDR3 nucleotides are TGTGCCAGCAGGGGACAGGGACCCCACTACGAGCAGTACTTC. Amino acids: CASRGQGPHYEQYF.

This chain joins TRBV29-1 and TRBJ2-5; 12 nucleotides align to TRBD2. CDR1 SQVTM and CDR2 ANQGSEA come from the germline V gene. The CDR3 has 17 amino acids. V lost 6 bases and J lost 3; bases outside the gene matches: 14. The DNA of the CDR3 is TGCAGCGTCGTAATACCCCTAGCGGGAGGGGCGGAAGAGACCCAGTACTTC. This translates into CSVVIPLAGGAEETQYF.